The next 13 T cell receptor beta chains were all read from a single sample in a study of T cells after yellow fever vaccination. From the 5' RACE reads, TCRdb called clonotypes with MiXCR, one entry per CDR3 protein. The sample includes roughly 500,000 distinct CDR3 sequences, about a fifth seen only once; the top ten take roughly an eighth. Here the sequenced sample was PBMCs, taken 15 days after the yellow fever booster vaccination. The receptors come from a man aged 30 to 45 who received the YFV17D yellow fever vaccine.

The chain combines TRBV28 with TRBJ2-5, with a tentative D call TRBD1 (6 bases). The CDR3 consists of 15 residues. Trimming cost V 7 bases and J 6 bases, with 21 bases left between them. Germline lookup yields CDR1 MDHEN and CDR2 SYDVKM. The DNA of the CDR3 is TGTGCCAGCATCCCCGCACAGGGTCGGCTAAAGACCCAGTACTTC. Translating it yields CASIPAQGRLKTQYF.

The chain employs TRBV6-1 and TRBJ1-4, with a weak D call TRBD1 (6 bases). The V and J ends lost 6 bases and 7 bases respectively, with 24 bases between them. This CDR3 comprises 17 residues. CDR1 and CDR2 from the germline V gene are MNHNS and SASEGT. In DNA form, the CDR3 reads TGTGCCAGCAGGGACCGGGACAAAGACTTATGGGGTGAAAAACTGTTTTTT. This sequence encodes CASRDRDKDLWGEKLFF.

The sample holds many counts of this clonotype. The rearrangement uses TRBV6-5 and TRBJ1-1; 7 nucleotides match TRBD1. From germline, CDR1 is MNHEY and CDR2 SVGAGI. V lost 4 bases to trimming and J lost 1 base; unmatched junction nucleotides: 3. CDR3 length equals 14 residues. CDR3 protein: CASSFRDRNTEAFF. CDR3 DNA sequence: TGTGCCAGCAGTTTCCGGGACAGGAACACTGAAGCTTTCTTT.

A few counts support this clonotype. The chain links TRBV7-2 to TRBJ2-7; either TRBD1 or TRBD2 may fit D (6 bases each). This CDR3 region has 15 residues. Trimming removed 5 bases from V and 2 bases from J, with 16 bases in between. Germline CDR1 reads SGHTA; CDR2 reads FQGNSA. As DNA, the CDR3 is TGTGCCAGCAGCCGCCGGGGGCTAGGAGCCTACGAGCAGTACTTC. It is translated as CASSRRGLGAYEQYF.

This clonotype was counted between two and nine times. The rearrangement links TRBV19 to TRBJ2-3; D is unresolved. There are 16 residues in the CDR3. Germline CDR1 and CDR2: LNHDA and SQIVND (reference sequence). Trimming removed 4 bases at V and 2 bases at J, with 16 bases between. The CDR3 DNA reads as TGTGCCAGTAGTAATATCCCGACCCCCGTCACAGATACGCAGTATTTT. Translation: CASSNIPTPVTDTQYF.

The chain links TRBV3-1 to TRBJ2-1, with TRBD2 matching over 8 bases. Germline trimming cut 4 bases from V and 6 bases from J; bases unmatched to any gene: 11. The CDR3 extends over 16 amino acids. Germline assignment: CDR1 LGHDT and CDR2 YNNKEL (reference sequence). CDR3 region: CASSRVAGSGSNEQFF. As DNA, the CDR3 is TGTGCCAGCAGCCGAGTAGCGGGGTCAGGATCCAATGAGCAGTTCTTC.

V is TRBV20-1 and J is TRBJ2-5; D is perhaps TRBD2 (5 bases). This CDR3 has 12 amino acids. CDR1 and CDR2 (germline): DFQATT, SNEGSKA (reference sequence). The V end lost 6 bases, the J end lost 5 bases, and 13 bases lay between the germline ends. CDR3 in DNA: TGCAGTGCCATACTAGTGTCGGAGACCCAGTACTTC. Protein: CSAILVSETQYF.

V and J are TRBV5-6 and TRBJ2-2; 13 bases align to TRBD2. CDR1 is SGHDT and CDR2 is YYEEEE in the germline V gene. The CDR3 length is 19 residues. Germline trimming cut 0 bases from V and 1 base from J; bases unmatched to any gene: 6. The CDR3 DNA reads as TGTGCCAGCAGCTTGGGCCTCGGACTAGCGGGAGTGAACACCGGGGAGCTGTTTTTT. Translated, it gives CASSLGLGLAGVNTGELFF. The full variable domain, completed using reference TRBV5-6 and TRBJ2-2, is DAGVTQSPTHLIKTRGQQVTLRCSPKSGHDTVSWYQQALGQGPQFIFQYYEEEERQRGNFPDRFSGHQFPNYSSELNVNALLLGDSALYLCASSLGLGLAGVNTGELFFGEGSRLTVL.

The chain links TRBV4-3 to TRBJ2-3; 10 bases fit TRBD2. This CDR3 region has 16 residues. Trimming took 5 bases from V and 4 from J; bases not matched to a gene: 9. The V gene's germline CDR1 is LGHNA and CDR2 YSLEER. As DNA, the CDR3 is TGCGCCAGCAGCTGGAGAGCGGGAGGGCGGGCAGATACGCAGTATTTT. This encodes CASSWRAGGRADTQYF.

The rearrangement uses TRBV14 and TRBJ2-5; D might be TRBD2 (5 bases). This CDR3 comprises 16 residues. Germline CDR1 and CDR2: SGHDN and FVKESK. V was pared by 1 base and J by 1 base, with 13 bases between. The CDR3 loop is CASSQVPGILQETQYF. The CDR3 bases are TGTGCCAGCAGCCAAGTGCCGGGAATACTCCAAGAGACCCAGTACTTC.

The chain links TRBV19 to TRBJ2-5; possibly TRBD2 for D (6 bases). The CDR3 extends over 11 amino acids. Germline V gene lookup returns CDR1 LNHDA and CDR2 SQIVND (reference sequence). Trimming cost V 8 bases and J 5 bases, with 9 bases left between them. The CDR3 DNA sequence: TGTGCCAGTGAGGAGGGGGAGACCCAGTACTTC. Translated: CASEEGETQYF.

The CDR3 sequence is CASSLTAGVFTEAFF. CDR3 DNA sequence: TGTGCCAGCAGCTTAACTGCAGGGGTGTTCACTGAAGCTTTCTTT. This chain joins TRBV7-3 and TRBJ1-1, with a tentative D call TRBD1 (6 bases). Germline values: CDR1 SGHTA, CDR2 FQGTGA. V was clipped by 0 bases and J by 4 bases, with 12 bases between them. The CDR3 runs to 15 residues.

This chain connects TRBV10-3 to TRBJ2-7; D is unclear. The V gene lost 5 bases and the J gene lost 5 bases, with 16 bases spanning the gap. The germline gives CDR1 ENHRY, CDR2 SYGVKD. This CDR3 region has 14 residues. As DNA, the CDR3 is TGTGCCATCAGTCCCCGGGCCCTGGAGCACGAGCAGTACTTC. Translated, it gives CAISPRALEHEQYF.